These T cell receptor beta chains were read from a single sample in a study of T cell responses to AZD1222 COVID-19 vaccine. Produced via immunoSEQ multiplex PCR; TCRdb's table is partial and in-frame only. The sample has 100,000 to 150,000 clones, 92% seen once; the top ten hold approximately 1.2%. The starting material was peripheral blood, obtained 28 days after the second AZD1222 dose. These receptors were obtained from an adult who received the AZD1222 COVID-19 vaccine. The CDR3 runs from the conserved cysteine through the conserved F or W. The D gene is left open where the match is weak. Clone size is shown for a subset of rows, as once, few, many or a class of expanded clone.

TRBJ2-7	TRBV7-9	-	-	CASSLVRGAGEEQYF	TGTGCCAGCAGCTTAGTTAGAGGGGCCGGGGAGGAGCAGTACTTC
TRBJ1-6	TRBV10-3	-	TRBD1	CAISKGQGAKSPLHF	TGTGCCATCAGTAAGGGACAGGGGGCGAAGTCACCCCTCCACTTT
TRBJ2-7	TRBV29-1	-	-	CSVLTRAYEQYF	TGCAGCGTTCTGACTCGCGCCTACGAGCAGTACTTC
TRBJ2-7	TRBV5-1	-	TRBD2	CASNAGTRNEQYF	TGCGCCAGCAACGCCGGGACTAGGAACGAGCAGTACTTC
TRBJ2-1	TRBV28	-	TRBD2	CASSFGLAGVHNEQFF	TGTGCCAGCAGTTTCGGACTAGCGGGAGTCCACAATGAGCAGTTCTTC
TRBJ1-3	TRBV3-1/TRBV3-2	few	-	CASSPESQSSGNTIYF	TGTGCCAGCAGCCCTGAATCCCAGAGCTCTGGAAACACCATATATTTT
TRBJ2-2	TRBV4-2	-	-	CASSPFRSGTGELFF	TGTGCCAGCAGCCCATTTAGGAGCGGCACCGGGGAGCTGTTTTTT
TRBJ2-1	TRBV7-2	-	-	CASSLRGASYNEQFF	TGTGCCAGCAGCTTACGGGGGGCTTCCTACAATGAGCAGTTCTTC
TRBJ2-3	TRBV14	-	TRBD2	CASSRSRGGRTDTQYF	TGTGCCAGCAGCCGAAGCCGGGGGGGAAGGACAGATACGCAGTATTTT
TRBJ1-6	TRBV11-3	-	-	CASSPAGRNSPLHF	TGTGCCAGCAGCCCCGCCGGGAGGAATTCACCCCTCCACTTT
TRBJ2-5	TRBV5-4	-	-	CASSSKTDSQETQYF	TGTGCCAGCAGCTCAAAGACAGATTCGCAAGAGACCCAGTACTTC
TRBJ2-5	TRBV19	once	-	CASSPYLGETQYF	TGTGCCAGTAGTCCCTACCTGGGGGAGACCCAGTACTTC
TRBJ2-5	TRBV7-2	once	TRBD2	CASSLTGTSLKPSQYF	TGTGCCAGCAGCCTAACCGGGACTAGCCTAAAACCCTCCCAGTACTTC
TRBJ1-2	TRBV6-5	few	-	CASYNYGYTF	TGTGCCAGTTACAACTATGGCTACACCTTC
TRBJ1-2	TRBV6-5	once	-	CASSYSPGSFYGYTF	TGTGCCAGCAGTTACTCGCCAGGGTCTTTCTATGGCTACACCTTC
TRBJ2-7	TRBV5-1	-	TRBD2	CASSLEASGRIYYEQYF	TGCGCCAGCAGCTTGGAGGCTAGCGGGAGGATCTACTACGAGCAGTACTTC
TRBJ2-2	TRBV10-3	-	TRBD2	CAIRGLAGGGGELFF	TGTGCCATCAGGGGACTAGCGGGAGGCGGCGGGGAGCTGTTTTTT
TRBJ1-2	TRBV18	-	-	CASSTQGTYGYTF	TGTGCCAGCTCAACCCAGGGTACCTATGGCTACACCTTC
TRBJ1-6	TRBV19	-	-	CASTPPGNSHLHF	TGTGCCAGTACCCCCCCGGGGAACTCCCATCTTCACTTT
TRBJ2-5	TRBV2	-	-	CASQVQGETQYF	TGTGCCTCTCAAGTCCAGGGCGAGACCCAGTACTTC
TRBJ1-6	TRBV9	-	-	CASSVDGLGNSPLHF	TGTGCCAGCAGCGTGGACGGATTAGGTAATTCACCCCTCCACTTT
TRBJ1-4	TRBV24-1	-	-	CATSDSDSSTNEKLFF	TGTGCCACCAGTGACTCCGACAGCTCAACTAATGAAAAACTGTTTTTT
TRBJ1-4	TRBV6-5	-	-	CASRKGLPTNEKLFF	TGTGCCAGCCGGAAGGGGCTGCCAACTAATGAAAAACTGTTTTTT
TRBJ2-3	TRBV3-1/TRBV3-2	-	-	CASSQLVADTQYF	TGTGCCAGCAGCCAATTAGTCGCAGATACGCAGTATTTT
TRBJ1-2	TRBV10-3	-	-	CAISEAVQGHGYTF	TGTGCCATCAGTGAGGCCGTACAGGGTCATGGCTACACCTTC
TRBJ2-6	TRBV11-2	once	-	CASSLAAGGANVLTF	TGTGCCAGCAGCTTAGCAGCGGGTGGGGCCAACGTCCTGACTTTC
TRBJ1-1	TRBV6-6	-	-	CASSRMNTEAFF	TGTGCCAGCAGCAGGATGAACACTGAAGCTTTCTTT
TRBJ2-7	TRBV2	-	-	CASSEGPQIAYEQYF	TGTGCCAGCAGTGAGGGGCCACAGATCGCCTACGAGCAGTACTTC
TRBJ1-4	TRBV28	-	TRBD1	CASSYQTGGKEKLFF	TGTGCCAGCAGTTACCAGACAGGGGGTAAGGAAAAACTGTTTTTT
TRBJ1-4	TRBV11-3	-	TRBD1	CASSTGEGEKLFF	TGTGCCAGCAGCACAGGGGAAGGGGAAAAACTGTTTTTT
TRBJ1-1	TRBV7-3	once	-	CASSLDGILSNTEAFF	TGTGCCAGCAGCTTAGATGGTATTTTATCGAACACTGAAGCTTTCTTT
TRBJ1-2	TRBV5-4	-	-	CASSLRTGVYGYTF	TGTGCCAGCAGCTTGCGGACGGGAGTTTATGGCTACACCTTC
TRBJ1-2	TRBV3-1/TRBV3-2	-	-	CASSQGYGANYGYTF	TGTGCCAGCAGCCAAGGATACGGAGCTAACTATGGCTACACCTTC
TRBJ1-5	TRBV6-1	-	-	CASSEVPGEPQPQHF	TGTGCCAGCAGTGAGGTCCCCGGGGAGCCTCAGCCCCAGCATTTT
TRBJ2-1	TRBV7-2	-	-	CASSLAGPSYNEQFF	TGTGCCAGCAGCTTAGCGGGGCCCTCCTACAATGAGCAGTTCTTC
TRBJ1-2	TRBV25-1	once	-	CASSESPGSYGYTF	TGTGCCAGCAGTGAATCCCCAGGGTCCTATGGCTACACCTTC